These 28 T cell receptor beta chains share one sample of origin, sequenced in a study of regulatory T cells in long-lasting Graves disease. To make TCR beta libraries, researchers used iRepertoire HTBI primers and Arm-PCR of CDR3 regions. TCRdb recomputed calls from the multiplex PCR reads with MiXCR, one row per CDR3 protein. This sample has about 470,000 distinct CDR3 sequences, with under 20% found just once. Time point of the sample: newly diagnosed GD, antithyroid drugs for less than 3 months. RNA from PBMCs was the source of the TCR library. The sample was also linked to a second study, of T cells in Graves' hyperthyroidism and ophthalmopathy.

The material sequenced was peripheral blood mononuclear cells (PBMCs), taken at new diagnosis, from a patient treated with antithyroid drugs. These receptors were obtained from a man between 35 and 55 years old with Graves disease.

In this sample, this clonotype turned up many times. CDR3: CASSYSSLSGRDTQYF. The CDR3 region has the DNA TGTGCCAGCAGTTACTCGTCCCTCTCGGGCAGAGATACGCAGTATTTT. The chain employs TRBV6-2 or TRBV6-3 and TRBJ2-3; the D is unclear. The V end was cut by 0 bases, the J end by 5 bases, with 15 bases between. Germline V gives CDR1 MNHEY, CDR2 SVGEGT. CDR3 length: 16 amino acids.

The chain is built from TRBV28 and TRBJ2-3; 9 bases align to TRBD1. The CDR3 loop spans 16 amino acids. V lost 6 bases, J lost 3 bases, and 10 bases stayed unmatched. Per the germline V gene, CDR1 is MDHEN and CDR2 is SYDVKM. CDR3 bases: TGTGCCAGCAGCCAAAGGGGACAGGGAAGGACAGATACGCAGTATTTT. Encoded protein: CASSQRGQGRTDTQYF.

This clonotype was detected ten times or more. The genes are TRBV2 and TRBJ1-3, with D uncertain. Germline V gives CDR1 SNHLY, CDR2 FYNNEI. The CDR3 extends over 14 amino acids. Trimming took 2 bases from V and 4 from J, leaving 9 bases between them. Written as DNA, the CDR3 is TGTGCCAGCAGTGAACCACTGGGAGGAAACACCATATATTTT. This encodes CASSEPLGGNTIYF.

Ten or more counts support this clonotype. The chain combines TRBV7-9 with TRBJ2-1; 9 bases line up with TRBD2. The CDR3 length is 15 residues. The germline V gene has CDR1 SEHNR and CDR2 FQNEAQ (reference sequence). The junction had 4 bases not matched to a gene; V was cut back by 5 bases and J by 2 bases. The CDR3 DNA is TGTGCCAGCAGCCAGACTAGCGGTGCCTACAATGAGCAGTTCTTC. Translating it yields CASSQTSGAYNEQFF.

This rearrangement joins TRBV20-1 to TRBJ2-5; D is perhaps TRBD1 or TRBD2 (5 bases each). The CDR3 consists of 16 residues. From germline, CDR1 is DFQATT and CDR2 SNEGSKA (reference sequence). V dropped 3 bases and J dropped 4 bases, with 21 bases sitting between them. The CDR3 DNA is TGCAGTGCTAGGGGGACCTCCGGGCCCACCGGAGAGACCCAGTACTTC. Translation gives CSARGTSGPTGETQYF.

This clonotype has at least ten counts. The V and J genes are TRBV6-1 and TRBJ2-3; no clear D gene. V shed 1 base and J shed 0 bases, with 11 bases lying between them. Germline CDR1 MNHNS, CDR2 SASEGT. The CDR3 has 16 residues. The DNA of the CDR3 is TGTGCCAGCAGTGAAGTTCAAAGCCCTAGCACAGATACGCAGTATTTT. It yields the protein CASSEVQSPSTDTQYF.

This clonotype was seen a handful of times. The V gene is TRBV9, the J gene TRBJ2-1, with 9 bases aligning to TRBD2. Trimming cost V 0 bases and J 5 bases; bases outside gene matches: 3. There are 15 residues in the CDR3. Germline V CDR1 and CDR2: SGDLS, YYNGEE. In DNA, the CDR3 is TGTGCCAGCAGCGTAGGGCTAGCGGGAAACAATGAGCAGTTCTTC. Encoded protein: CASSVGLAGNNEQFF.

This clonotype appeared many times. V and J are TRBV19 and TRBJ2-3; a possible D gene is TRBD1 (6 bases). Trimming stripped 10 bases from V and 6 bases from J, with 11 bases between. Germline V gene data show CDR1 as LNHDA and CDR2 as SQIVND (reference sequence). CDR3 length equals 11 residues. The CDR3, as DNA: TGTGCCACCTCAGGGGCGGATACGCAGTATTTT. It yields the protein CATSGADTQYF.

The V gene is TRBV10-3, the J gene TRBJ2-5, with 9 bases that match TRBD1. With V trimmed by 5 bases and J by 3 bases, 10 bases remained unmatched. Germline loops: CDR1 ENHRY, CDR2 SYGVKD. The CDR3 sequence is 16 residues long. The CDR3 sequence is CAISSGQGPFKETQYF. In DNA, the CDR3 is TGTGCCATCAGTAGTGGACAGGGGCCATTCAAAGAGACCCAGTACTTC.

In its sample, this clonotype was seen a few times. The rearrangement uses TRBV2 and TRBJ2-6; the match to TRBD1 covers 8 bases. The germline V gene encodes CDR1 SNHLY and CDR2 FYNNEI. This CDR3 comprises 19 residues. Trimming cost V 0 bases and J 0 bases; bases outside gene matches: 7. The CDR3 is CASSEAPGQARSGANVLTF. The CDR3 bases are TGTGCCAGCAGTGAAGCACCGGGACAGGCGCGCTCTGGGGCCAACGTCCTGACTTTC.

J is TRBJ2-1 and V is TRBV12-3 or TRBV12-4; possibly TRBD1 for D (5 bases). V lost 4 bases to trimming and J lost 8 bases, with 12 bases between them. The length of the CDR3 is 13 residues. This CDR3 is CASSWGRSDEQFF. The CDR3 coding sequence is TGTGCCAGCAGTTGGGGCCGGAGTGATGAGCAGTTCTTC.

This clonotype turned up a few times. The rearrangement links TRBV12-3 or TRBV12-4 to TRBJ1-5, with D tentatively TRBD1 (5 bases). The CDR3 is 19 residues long. V was pared by 3 bases and J by 1 base, with 22 bases between. This chain's CDR3 is CASSLDFGGRGSSNQPQHF. CDR3 DNA: TGTGCCAGCAGTTTGGACTTCGGGGGACGGGGATCGAGCAATCAGCCCCAGCATTTT.

In its sample, this clonotype was seen many times. The V and J genes are TRBV28 and TRBJ1-5; tentative D call: TRBD1 (5 bases). Trimming removed 4 bases from V and 4 bases from J, with 11 bases in between. CDR3 length: 14 amino acids. Germline CDR1 and CDR2: MDHEN and SYDVKM. This CDR3 is CASSSGTLNQPQHF. CDR3 bases: TGTGCCAGCAGTTCCGGGACCTTAAATCAGCCCCAGCATTTT.

This clonotype was observed at least ten times. V gene TRBV12-3 or TRBV12-4 combines with J gene TRBJ1-5; D is undetermined. The length of the CDR3 is 15 residues. V lost 6 bases to trimming and J lost 7 bases, with 19 bases between them. CDR3 in DNA: TGTGCCAGCAGACGGAACCCCGAGGTTGGACAGCCCCAGCATTTT. Encoded protein: CASRRNPEVGQPQHF.

The chain combines TRBV28 with TRBJ2-1; D uncertain. V was pared by 8 bases and J by 0 bases, with 8 bases between. Germline CDR1 reads MDHEN; CDR2 reads SYDVKM. The CDR3 runs to 13 residues. CDR3 DNA sequence: TGTGCCAGCTGTGAGTTCTCCTACAATGAGCAGTTCTTC. It yields the protein CASCEFSYNEQFF.

This clonotype was counted a few times. The J gene is TRBJ2-1, the V gene TRBV9, with 7 positions matching TRBD2. V trimming: 0 bases; J trimming: 8 bases; junction bases outside the gene matches: 8. CDR1 SGDLS and CDR2 YYNGEE come from the germline V gene. The CDR3 extends over 15 amino acids. The CDR3, as DNA: TGTGCCAGCAGCGTAGGGGCGACTAGCCTTGATGAGCAGTTCTTC. It specifies CASSVGATSLDEQFF.

This clonotype was found many times. The V and J genes are TRBV6-1 and TRBJ2-7; 8 bases are shared with TRBD1. Losses at the gene ends were 0 bases for V and 0 bases for J; bases not matched to a gene: 7. This CDR3 is built from 17 residues. Germline loops: CDR1 MNHNS, CDR2 SASEGT. The CDR3 bases are TGTGCCAGCAGTGAAGCTAGATGGACAGGGAGCTCCTACGAGCAGTACTTC. This gives the protein CASSEARWTGSSYEQYF.

This clonotype occurred many times. This sequence joins TRBV12-3 or TRBV12-4 and TRBJ2-5; 10 bases fit TRBD2. Germline trimming cut 4 bases from V and 5 bases from J; bases unmatched to any gene: 4. CDR3 size: 14 residues. The CDR3 loop reads CASSSSGRGETQYF. The CDR3 coding sequence is TGTGCCAGCAGTTCTAGCGGGAGAGGGGAGACCCAGTACTTC.

The sample holds many counts of this clonotype. The gene calls are TRBV5-1 and TRBJ1-2; D not certain. This CDR3 is built from 12 residues. The germline V gene has CDR1 SGHRS and CDR2 YFSETQ. The V end lost 0 bases, the J end lost 6 bases, and 6 bases lay between the germline ends. The CDR3 reads CASSLGGNGYTF. The CDR3 DNA sequence: TGCGCCAGCAGCTTGGGTGGAAATGGCTACACCTTC. The whole variable domain, remainder taken from reference TRBV5-1 and TRBJ1-2, is KAGVTQTPRYLIKTRGQQVTLSCSPISGHRSVSWYQQTPGQGLQFLFEYFSETQRNKGNFPGRFSGRQFSNSRSEMNVSTLELGDSALYLCASSLGGNGYTFGSGTRLTVV.

The table lists this clonotype with many counts. The chain couples TRBV6-5 to TRBJ2-1; D not resolved. This CDR3 has 13 amino acids. V shed 2 bases and J shed 2 bases, with 4 bases lying between them. Germline CDR1 and CDR2: MNHEY and SVGAGI. The CDR3 here is CASSYSTYNEQFF. The CDR3 nucleotides are TGTGCCAGCAGTTACAGTACCTACAATGAGCAGTTCTTC.

This clonotype occurred a few times. The chain is built from TRBV10-3 and TRBJ1-4; 10 positions agree with TRBD1. The V gene's germline CDR1 is ENHRY and CDR2 SYGVKD. The CDR3 has 14 amino acids. V shed 5 bases, J shed 8 bases, and the junction held 5 bases outside the gene matches. Here the CDR3 reads CAISSGTGDEKLFF. DNA for the CDR3: TGTGCCATCAGTTCCGGGACAGGGGACGAAAAACTGTTTTTT.

This chain links TRBV7-9 with TRBJ2-7, with 7 nucleotides matching TRBD2. The ends lost 4 bases at V and 0 bases at J; junction bases unmatched: 12. Germline V lookup: CDR1 SEHNR, CDR2 FQNEAQ (reference sequence). This CDR3 contains 17 residues. In nucleotides, the CDR3 is TGTGCCAGCAGCTCGACCGACGGGCGGGGGATCTCCTACGAGCAGTACTTC. It translates to CASSSTDGRGISYEQYF.

The sample holds many counts of this clonotype. V usage is TRBV29-1 and J usage is TRBJ2-7; D might be TRBD1 or TRBD2, each matching 5 bases. The CDR3 totals 13 residues. Germline CDR1 SQVTM, CDR2 ANQGSEA. The CDR3 DNA is TGCGGGGGATCATTGGGTGGAGACGGCGAGCAGTACTTC. Protein product: CGGSLGGDGEQYF.

This clonotype was seen many times. The chain employs TRBV28 and TRBJ2-1, with 7 positions matching TRBD1. The CDR3 has 15 residues. J was trimmed by 6 bases and V by 7 bases; bases with no gene match: 12. Germline CDR1 and CDR2: MDHEN and SYDVKM. The chain's CDR3 is CASTGRQGGRNEQFF. CDR3 nucleotide sequence: TGTGCCAGCACAGGTCGACAGGGTGGGCGCAATGAGCAGTTCTTC.

This rearrangement joins TRBV25-1 to TRBJ2-3; D unresolved. Per the germline V gene, CDR1 is MGHDK and CDR2 is SYGVNS. The CDR3 is 15 amino acids. V dropped 2 bases and J dropped 4 bases, with 13 bases sitting between them. DNA for the CDR3: TGTGCCAGCAGTGAAAATGGCTTCAATTCAGATACGCAGTATTTT. It is translated as CASSENGFNSDTQYF.

The table lists this clonotype with many counts. This rearrangement joins TRBV6-1 to TRBJ2-7, with 10 bases aligning to TRBD1. Germline loops: CDR1 MNHNS, CDR2 SASEGT. CDR3 length equals 13 residues. J lost 4 bases, V lost 8 bases, and 5 bases had no gene match. The CDR3 spells CASHDRGLYEQYF. CDR3 coding DNA: TGTGCCAGCCACGACAGGGGGCTATACGAGCAGTACTTC.

In its sample, this clonotype was seen many times. The chain joins TRBV12-3 or TRBV12-4 to TRBJ2-3; 9 nucleotides agree with TRBD2. With V trimmed by 2 bases and J by 2 bases, 5 bases remained unmatched. The CDR3 runs to 16 residues. The CDR3 sequence is CASSLSLAGITDTQYF. In DNA form, the CDR3 reads TGTGCCAGCAGTTTATCCCTAGCGGGGATCACAGATACGCAGTATTTT.

This clonotype was seen repeatedly, ten times or more. The genes are TRBV5-1 and TRBJ2-1; a weak D match, TRBD2 (6 bases). V shed 0 bases and J shed 3 bases, with 10 bases lying between them. Germline-derived CDR1 and CDR2 are SGHRS and YFSETQ. The length of the CDR3 is 15 residues. CDR3 in DNA: TGCGCCAGCAGCTTGGGGCCAGCGGGCTACAATGAGCAGTTCTTC. Translation: CASSLGPAGYNEQFF.